This T cell receptor beta chain was observed in a study of cytomegalovirus exposure and HLA in healthy donors. Across the study: Among the 398 genotyped donors, over 70% were placed in the Caucasian-associated ancestry cluster. Whole-study results and caveats: According to the study, roughly 180 TCR beta chains were cytomegalovirus-associated. Further analysis, carried out later, found HLA-associated TCR beta chains more clonally expanded than equally common other chains. Segments of the TCR beta V type were, in most cases, productive about 90% or about 30% of the time in an earlier analysis.

The PCR contained 60 Vbeta and 13 Jbeta primers. Produced via immunoSEQ multiplex PCR; TCRdb's table is partial and in-frame only. Among some 130,000 clones, around three quarters were seen once, and the ten largest hold around 1.9%. CDR1 MGHRA and CDR2 YSYEKL come from the germline V gene. This CDR3 is 13 amino acids long. V gave up 4 bases and J gave up 8 bases, with 14 bases separating them. As regards this clone: Antigen: not known.

The sample taken for sequencing was PBMCs. The receptor was isolated from a woman aged 55-69 years in good health and CMV-seropositive. The chain is built from TRBV4-1 and TRBJ1-2; a possible D gene is TRBD1 (5 bases). For the CDR3, the DNA is TGCGCCAGCAGCCCGGACAACCGTGGCGGCTACACCTTC. It yields the protein CASSPDNRGGYTF.